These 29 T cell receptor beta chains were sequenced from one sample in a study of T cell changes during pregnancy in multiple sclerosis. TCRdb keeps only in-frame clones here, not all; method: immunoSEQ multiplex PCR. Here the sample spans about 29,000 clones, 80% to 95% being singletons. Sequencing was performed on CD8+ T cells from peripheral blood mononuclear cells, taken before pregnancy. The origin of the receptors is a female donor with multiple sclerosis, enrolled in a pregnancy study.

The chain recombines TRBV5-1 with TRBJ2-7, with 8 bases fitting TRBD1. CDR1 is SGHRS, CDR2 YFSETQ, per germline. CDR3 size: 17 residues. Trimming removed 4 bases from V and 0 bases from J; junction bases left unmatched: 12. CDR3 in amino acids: CASSPWGQAGGSYEQYF. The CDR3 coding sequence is TGCGCCAGCAGCCCCTGGGGACAGGCCGGGGGCTCCTACGAGCAGTACTTC.

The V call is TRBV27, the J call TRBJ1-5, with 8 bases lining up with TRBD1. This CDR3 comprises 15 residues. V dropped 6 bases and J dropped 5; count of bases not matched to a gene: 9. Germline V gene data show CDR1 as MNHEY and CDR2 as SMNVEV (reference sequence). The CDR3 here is CASSVGTGGDQPQHF. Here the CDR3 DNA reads TGTGCCAGCAGCGTCGGGACAGGTGGAGATCAGCCCCAGCATTTT.

The CDR3 is CASSLIDGGTQYF. The DNA for the CDR3 is TGTGCCAGCAGCTTAATAGACGGGGGGACCCAGTACTTC. The rearrangement links TRBV7-3 to TRBJ2-5, with D tentatively TRBD2 (6 bases). The CDR3 has 13 residues. Germline CDR1 reads SGHTA; CDR2 reads FQGTGA. V gave up 1 base and J gave up 7 bases, with 10 bases separating them.

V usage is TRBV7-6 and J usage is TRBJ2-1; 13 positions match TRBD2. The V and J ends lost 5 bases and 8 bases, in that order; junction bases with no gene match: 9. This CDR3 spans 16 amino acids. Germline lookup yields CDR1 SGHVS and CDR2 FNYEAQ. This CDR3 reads CASSQLLAGGRDEQFF. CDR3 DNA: TGTGCCAGCAGCCAATTACTAGCGGGAGGGCGGGATGAGCAGTTCTTC.

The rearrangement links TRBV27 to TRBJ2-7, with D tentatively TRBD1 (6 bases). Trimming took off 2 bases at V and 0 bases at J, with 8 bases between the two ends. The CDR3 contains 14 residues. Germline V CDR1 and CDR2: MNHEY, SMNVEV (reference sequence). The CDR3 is CASSLTGISYEQYF. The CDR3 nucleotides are TGTGCCAGCAGTTTAACAGGGATCTCCTACGAGCAGTACTTC.

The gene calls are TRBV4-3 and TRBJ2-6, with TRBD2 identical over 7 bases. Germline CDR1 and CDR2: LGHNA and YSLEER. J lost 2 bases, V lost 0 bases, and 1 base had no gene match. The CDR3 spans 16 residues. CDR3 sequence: CASSQDTSAGANVLTF. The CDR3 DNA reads TGCGCCAGCAGCCAAGATACTAGCGCTGGGGCCAACGTCCTGACTTTC.

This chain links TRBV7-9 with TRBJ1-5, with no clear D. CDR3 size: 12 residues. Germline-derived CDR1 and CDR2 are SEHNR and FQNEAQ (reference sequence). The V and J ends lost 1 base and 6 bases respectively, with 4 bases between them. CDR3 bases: TGTGCCAGCAGCTTAGGGGCTCAGCCCCAGCATTTT. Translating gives CASSLGAQPQHF.

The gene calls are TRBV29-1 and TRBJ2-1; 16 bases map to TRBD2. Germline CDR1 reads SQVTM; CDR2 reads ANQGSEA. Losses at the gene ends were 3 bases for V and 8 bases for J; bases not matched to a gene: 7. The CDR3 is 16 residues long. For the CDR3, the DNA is TGCAGCGTTGAGGGACTAGCGGGAGGGGGGGCGGATGAGCAGTTCTTC. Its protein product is CSVEGLAGGGADEQFF.

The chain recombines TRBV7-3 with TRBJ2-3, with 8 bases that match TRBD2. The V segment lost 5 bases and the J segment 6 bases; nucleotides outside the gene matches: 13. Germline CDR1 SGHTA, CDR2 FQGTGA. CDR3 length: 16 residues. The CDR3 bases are TGTGCCAGCAGCAAGCTACCTGCGGGAGGCAAGGATACGCAGTATTTT. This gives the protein CASSKLPAGGKDTQYF.

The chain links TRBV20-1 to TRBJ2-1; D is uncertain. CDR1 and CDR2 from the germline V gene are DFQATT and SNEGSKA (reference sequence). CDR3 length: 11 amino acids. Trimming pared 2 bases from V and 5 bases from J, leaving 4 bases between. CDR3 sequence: CSARLDNEQFF. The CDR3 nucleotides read TGCAGTGCTAGACTTGACAATGAGCAGTTCTTC.

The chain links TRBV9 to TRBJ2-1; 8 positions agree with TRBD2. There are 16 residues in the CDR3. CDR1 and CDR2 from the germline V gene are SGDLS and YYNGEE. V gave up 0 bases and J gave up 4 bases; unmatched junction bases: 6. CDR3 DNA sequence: TGTGCCAGCAGCGTAGACGGGAGGGCCGGGTACAATGAGCAGTTCTTC. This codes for CASSVDGRAGYNEQFF.

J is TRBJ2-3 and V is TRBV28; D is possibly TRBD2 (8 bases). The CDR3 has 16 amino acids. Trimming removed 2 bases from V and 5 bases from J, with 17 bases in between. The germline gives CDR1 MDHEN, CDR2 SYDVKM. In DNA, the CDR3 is TGTGCCAGCAGTTTAGAAGGGGGCCTAGCGGGAGATACGCAGTATTTT. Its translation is CASSLEGGLAGDTQYF.

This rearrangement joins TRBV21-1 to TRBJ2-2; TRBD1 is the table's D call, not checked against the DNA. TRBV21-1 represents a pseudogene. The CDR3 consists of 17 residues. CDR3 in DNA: TGTGCCAGCAGCAAAGCTGGGACAGTTTTGAACACCGGGGAGCTGTTTTTT. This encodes CASSKAGTVLNTGELFF.

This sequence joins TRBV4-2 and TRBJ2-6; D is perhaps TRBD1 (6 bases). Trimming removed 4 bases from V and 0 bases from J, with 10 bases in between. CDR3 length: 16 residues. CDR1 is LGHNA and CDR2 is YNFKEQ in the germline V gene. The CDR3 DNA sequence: TGTGCCAGCAGCCGACAGGAGAGCTCTGGGGCCAACGTCCTGACTTTC. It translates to CASSRQESSGANVLTF.

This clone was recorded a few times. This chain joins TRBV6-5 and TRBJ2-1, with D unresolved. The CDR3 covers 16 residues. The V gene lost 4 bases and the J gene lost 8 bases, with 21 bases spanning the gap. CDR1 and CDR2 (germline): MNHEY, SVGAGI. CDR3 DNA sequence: TGTGCCAGCAGTTCCACCGACGGCCCAGGCGTCCATGAGCAGTTCTTC. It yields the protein CASSSTDGPGVHEQFF.

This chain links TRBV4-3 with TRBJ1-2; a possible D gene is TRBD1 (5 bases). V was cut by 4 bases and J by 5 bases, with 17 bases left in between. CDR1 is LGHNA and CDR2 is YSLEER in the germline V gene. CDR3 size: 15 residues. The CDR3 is CASSPRGNPGYGYTF. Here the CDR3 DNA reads TGCGCCAGCAGCCCCCGGGGGAACCCAGGGTATGGCTACACCTTC.

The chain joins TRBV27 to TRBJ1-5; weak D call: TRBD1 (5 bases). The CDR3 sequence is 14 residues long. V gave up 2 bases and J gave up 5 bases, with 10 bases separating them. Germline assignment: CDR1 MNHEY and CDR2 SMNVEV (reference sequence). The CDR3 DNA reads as TGTGCCAGCAGTTTACAGGGCAGGGATCAGCCCCAGCATTTT. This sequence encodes CASSLQGRDQPQHF.

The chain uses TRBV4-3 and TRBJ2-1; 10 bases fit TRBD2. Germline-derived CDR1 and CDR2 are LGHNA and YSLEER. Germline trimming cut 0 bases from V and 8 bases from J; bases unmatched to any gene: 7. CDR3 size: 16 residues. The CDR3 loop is CASSQDKAGGPYEQFF. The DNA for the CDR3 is TGCGCCAGCAGCCAAGATAAAGCGGGAGGGCCCTATGAGCAGTTCTTC.

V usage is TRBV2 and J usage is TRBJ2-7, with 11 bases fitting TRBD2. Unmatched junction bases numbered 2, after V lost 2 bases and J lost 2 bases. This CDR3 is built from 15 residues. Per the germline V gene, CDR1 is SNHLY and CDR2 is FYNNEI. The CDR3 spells CASSELAGGPYEQYF. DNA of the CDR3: TGTGCCAGCAGTGAACTAGCGGGAGGACCCTACGAGCAGTACTTC.

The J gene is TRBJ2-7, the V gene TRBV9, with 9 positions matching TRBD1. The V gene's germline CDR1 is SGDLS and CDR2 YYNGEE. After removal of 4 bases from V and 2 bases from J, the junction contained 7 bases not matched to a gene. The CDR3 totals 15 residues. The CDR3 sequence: CASSPSGQGTYEQYF. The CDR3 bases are TGTGCCAGCAGCCCGAGCGGACAGGGGACCTACGAGCAGTACTTC.

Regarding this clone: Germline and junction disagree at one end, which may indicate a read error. The CDR3 here is CASSLAVLETQYF. CDR3 in DNA: TGTGCTAGCAGCTTAGCCGTTTTGGAGACCCAGTACTTC. The rearrangement uses TRBV7-7 and TRBJ2-5; no reliable D call. CDR3 length: 13 amino acids. CDR1 is SSHAT and CDR2 is FNYEAQ in the germline V gene (reference sequence).

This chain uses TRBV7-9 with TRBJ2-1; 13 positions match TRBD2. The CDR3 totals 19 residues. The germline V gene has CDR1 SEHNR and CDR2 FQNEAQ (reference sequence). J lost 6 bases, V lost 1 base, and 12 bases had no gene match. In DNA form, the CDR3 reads TGTGCCAGCAGCTTAGTAATGGGACCGGGACTAGCGGGAACCAATGAGCAGTTCTTC. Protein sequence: CASSLVMGPGLAGTNEQFF.

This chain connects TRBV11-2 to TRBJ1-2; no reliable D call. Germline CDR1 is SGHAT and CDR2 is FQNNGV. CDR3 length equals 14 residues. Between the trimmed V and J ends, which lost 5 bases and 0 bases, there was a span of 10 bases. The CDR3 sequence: CASSDMASNYGYTF. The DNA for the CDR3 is TGTGCCAGCAGCGACATGGCGTCTAACTATGGCTACACCTTC.

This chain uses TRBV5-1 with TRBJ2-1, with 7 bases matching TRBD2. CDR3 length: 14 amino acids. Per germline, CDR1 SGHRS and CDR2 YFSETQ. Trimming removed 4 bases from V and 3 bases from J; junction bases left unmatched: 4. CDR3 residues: CASSPGLDYNEQFF. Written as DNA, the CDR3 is TGCGCCAGCAGCCCCGGACTAGACTACAATGAGCAGTTCTTC.

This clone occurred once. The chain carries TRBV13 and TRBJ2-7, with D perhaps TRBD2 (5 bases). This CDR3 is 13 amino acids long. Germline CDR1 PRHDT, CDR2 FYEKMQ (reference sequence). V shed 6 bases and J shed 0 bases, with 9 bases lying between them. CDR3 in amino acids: CASRGADSYEQYF. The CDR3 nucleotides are TGTGCCAGCAGGGGAGCGGACTCCTACGAGCAGTACTTC.

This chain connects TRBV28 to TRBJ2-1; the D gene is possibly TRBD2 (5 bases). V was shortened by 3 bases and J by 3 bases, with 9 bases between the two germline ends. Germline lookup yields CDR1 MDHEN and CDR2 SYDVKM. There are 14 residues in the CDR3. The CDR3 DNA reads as TGTGCCAGCAGTTTGAGGGAGTTCTACAATGAGCAGTTCTTC. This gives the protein CASSLREFYNEQFF.

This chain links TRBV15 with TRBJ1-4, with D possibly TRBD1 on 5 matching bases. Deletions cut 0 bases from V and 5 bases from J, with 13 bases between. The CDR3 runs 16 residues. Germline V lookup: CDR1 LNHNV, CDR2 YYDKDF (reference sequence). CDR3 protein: CATSRDQLGANEKLFF. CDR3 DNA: TGTGCCACCAGCAGAGATCAGTTAGGGGCGAATGAAAAACTGTTTTTT.

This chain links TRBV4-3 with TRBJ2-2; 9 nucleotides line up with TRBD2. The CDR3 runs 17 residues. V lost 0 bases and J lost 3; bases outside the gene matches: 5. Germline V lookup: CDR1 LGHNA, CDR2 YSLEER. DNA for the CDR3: TGCGCCAGCAGCCAAGATTACCGACTAGCGGACACCGGGGAGCTGTTTTTT. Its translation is CASSQDYRLADTGELFF.

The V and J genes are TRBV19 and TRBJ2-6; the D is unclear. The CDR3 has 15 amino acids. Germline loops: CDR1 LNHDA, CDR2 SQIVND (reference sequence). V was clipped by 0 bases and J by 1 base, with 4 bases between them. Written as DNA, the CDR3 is TGTGCCAGTAGTATAGAGTTATCTGGGGCCAACGTCCTGACTTTC. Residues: CASSIELSGANVLTF.